A single sample gave rise to the 5 T cell receptor beta chains below, sequenced in a study of blood T cell repertoires in COVID-19 (TCRdb year 2020). Libraries came from the immunoSEQ multiplex PCR assay. TCRdb took over this immuneACCESS table, retaining in-frame rearrangements with V and J assigned. Such tables are incomplete; in checked studies, under half of the missing clones stem from an unresolved V gene, and the remainder is unexplained. This sample lists around 150,000 clones; about nine tenths were detected once. Approximately 4.9% of the sample is in the top ten clones. The sample taken for sequencing was peripheral blood. These receptors all stem from a man aged 30 to 45 with COVID-19, enrolled during active disease.

This chain joins TRBV18 and TRBJ2-2, with a tentative D call TRBD1 (6 bases). V lost 4 bases and J lost 4, with 16 bases in between. Germline CDR1 reads KGHSH; CDR2 reads LQKENI. The CDR3 totals 16 residues. The DNA of the CDR3 is TGTGCCAGCTCACTCCGATCAGGGGCGAGCACCGGGGAGCTGTTTTTT. This gives the protein CASSLRSGASTGELFF.

The J gene is TRBJ2-2, the V gene TRBV3-1 (or the pseudogene TRBV3-2), with 9 nucleotides matching TRBD1. Germline loops: CDR1 LGHDT, CDR2 YNNKEL (reference sequence). The CDR3 has 14 residues. Losses at the gene ends were 6 bases for V and 5 bases for J; bases not matched to a gene: 4. The CDR3 spells CASRGTGRTGELFF. The DNA for the CDR3 is TGTGCCAGCAGGGGGACAGGGAGGACCGGGGAGCTGTTTTTT.

This clone turned up a few times. The rearrangement links TRBV18 to TRBJ1-1; unclear D gene. Germline V gives CDR1 KGHSH, CDR2 LQKENI. The CDR3 runs 14 residues. V was pared by 2 bases and J by 5 bases, with 12 bases between. This CDR3 reads CASSPDPGFTEAFF. As DNA, the CDR3 is TGTGCCAGCTCACCAGATCCGGGTTTTACTGAAGCTTTCTTT.

The chain joins TRBV19 to TRBJ1-2; 11 bases agree with TRBD1. V trimming: 3 bases; J trimming: 4 bases; junction bases outside the gene matches: 4. The CDR3 consists of 15 residues. Germline V gene lookup returns CDR1 LNHDA and CDR2 SQIVND (reference sequence). This CDR3 reads CASSMGQGDGYGYTF. CDR3 DNA: TGTGCCAGTAGTATGGGACAGGGGGACGGCTATGGCTACACCTTC.

The genes are TRBV19 and TRBJ2-1; 12 bases are shared with TRBD2. V was pared by 7 bases and J by 4 bases, with 5 bases of the junction left unmatched. Germline V gene sequence: CDR1 LNHDA, CDR2 SQIVND (reference sequence). The CDR3 runs to 15 residues. The CDR3 DNA is TGTGCCAGTACCCGGACTAGCGGGGCATACAATGAGCAGTTCTTC. It encodes CASTRTSGAYNEQFF.